A single sample is the source of the 2 T cell receptor beta chains below, sequenced in a study of T cells in women clearing cervical HPV infection. Clones were read by immunoSEQ multiplex PCR, and TCRdb kept only the in-frame ones, dropping some. There are tens of thousands of clones in the sample, with approximately 1% held by the top ten. Sequencing input: blood buffy coat. The receptors here all came from a woman between 18 and 75 years old with a cervical HPV16 infection that either progressed to CIN3+ or cleared (not recorded which).

To note about this clone: The sequence runs out 3 residues before the end of the CDR3; the remainder is reconstructed from the germline J gene. This chain connects TRBV20-1 to TRBJ1-1, with unresolved D. V shed 4 bases and J shed 2 bases, with 8 bases lying between them. CDR1 is DFQATT, CDR2 SNEGSKA, per germline (reference sequence). This CDR3 spans 12 amino acids. The CDR3 bases that were read are TGCAGTGCTAAGGTCCCTAACACTGAA. Translating it yields CSAKVPNTE. The entire CDR3 is CSAKVPNTEAFF.

Remarks on this clone: Read sequence stops 3 residues before the CDR3 end, and the germline J gene provides the missing end. The chain couples TRBV20-1 to TRBJ2-7; TRBD2 is a possible D gene (6 bases). Trimming stripped 5 bases from V and 5 bases from J, with 22 bases between. Germline V gene lookup returns CDR1 DFQATT and CDR2 SNEGSKA (reference sequence). The CDR3 runs 15 residues. The sequenced part of the CDR3 DNA is TGCAGTGCTGCACCTCCCAGGGAGGCAAACCACGAG. This translates into CSAAPPREANHE. The CDR3, in full, reads CSAAPPREANHEQYF.